Each of the 8 T cell receptor beta chains below was sequenced from the same sample in a study of response to subunit inactivated influenza vaccine. A single record per CDR3 protein comes from TCRdb applying MiXCR to the RT-PCR reads. The table includes about 530,000 distinct CDR3 sequences, over 9.5% detected once. The sample here was PBMCs from blood, taken on the day of vaccination. The source is a man between 50 and 59 years old who received an inactivated influenza vaccine.

This chain joins TRBV5-5 and TRBJ2-3; the D is unclear. The CDR3 contains 14 residues. The germline V gene encodes CDR1 SGHKS and CDR2 YYEKEE (reference sequence). Between the trimmed V and J ends, which lost 1 base and 0 bases, there was a span of 6 bases. The CDR3 DNA sequence: TGTGCCAGCAGCTTGCATGATAGCACAGATACGCAGTATTTT. Translation: CASSLHDSTDTQYF.

This clonotype was found a few times. The chain carries TRBV28 and TRBJ2-7, with 9 bases lining up with TRBD2. CDR3 length: 15 residues. Trimming at V came to 2 bases and at J to 3 bases, leaving 5 bases not matched to a gene. Per the germline V gene, CDR1 is MDHEN and CDR2 is SYDVKM. The CDR3 DNA follows: TGTGCCAGCAGTTTAGCAGCGGGAGGTATCTACGAGCAGTACTTC. Amino acids: CASSLAAGGIYEQYF.

This clonotype was seen more than once but under ten times. The chain couples TRBV7-9 to TRBJ1-1, with 7 bases that match TRBD1. V shed 5 bases, J shed 3 bases, and the junction held 6 bases outside the gene matches. The CDR3 covers 14 residues. Germline values: CDR1 SEHNR, CDR2 FQNEAQ (reference sequence). The CDR3 protein is CASSPGQPDTEAFF. The CDR3 DNA reads as TGTGCCAGCAGCCCGGGACAGCCGGACACTGAAGCTTTCTTT. The variable domain in full, with the rest retrieved from reference TRBV7-9 and TRBJ1-1, is DTGVSQNPRHKITKRGQNVTFRCDPISEHNRLYWYRQTLGQGPEFLTYFQNEAQLEKSRLLSDRFSAERPKGSFSTLEIQRTEQGDSAMYLCASSPGQPDTEAFFGQGTRLTVV.

The rearrangement joins TRBV20-1 to TRBJ2-5, with 8 bases aligning to TRBD2. Germline trimming cut 1 base from V and 5 bases from J; bases unmatched to any gene: 9. The CDR3 sequence is 15 residues long. In germline, CDR1 is DFQATT, CDR2 SNEGSKA (reference sequence). CDR3 sequence (DNA): TGCAGTGCTAGAGTTTCGGGGGGGCCGTCTGAGACCCAGTACTTC. Translation: CSARVSGGPSETQYF.

This sequence joins TRBV7-2 and TRBJ2-2, with no clear D. The CDR3 loop spans 13 amino acids. Trimming took off 5 bases at V and 7 bases at J, with 11 bases between the two ends. Germline lookup yields CDR1 SGHTA and CDR2 FQGNSA. The DNA of the CDR3 is TGTGCCAGCAGCCTCCGCCACGGCGGGGAGCTGTTTTTT. Protein product: CASSLRHGGELFF.

This clonotype was counted between two and nine times. The chain carries TRBV7-9 and TRBJ2-1; D is possibly TRBD1 (5 bases). V dropped 2 bases and J dropped 11 bases, with 19 bases sitting between them. Germline values: CDR1 SEHNR, CDR2 FQNEAQ (reference sequence). The CDR3 spans 15 residues. CDR3 sequence: CASSLIMGQPQKQFF. Here the CDR3 DNA reads TGTGCCAGCAGCTTAATAATGGGGCAGCCACAGAAGCAGTTCTTC.

This sequence joins TRBV12-3 or TRBV12-4 and TRBJ2-7; 9 bases match TRBD1. Germline trimming cut 5 bases from V and 5 bases from J; bases unmatched to any gene: 10. This CDR3 comprises 15 residues. This CDR3 is CASSQPWDRVHEQYF. CDR3 DNA sequence: TGTGCCAGCAGTCAGCCTTGGGACAGGGTCCACGAGCAGTACTTC.

CDR3 sequence reads: CASSTGTQQQQFF. CDR3 in DNA: TGCGCCAGCAGCACCGGGACCCAACAACAGCAGTTCTTC. The chain recombines TRBV5-1 with TRBJ2-1; perhaps D is TRBD1 or TRBD2 (5 bases each). The CDR3 covers 13 residues. V dropped 4 bases and J dropped 11 bases, with 16 bases sitting between them. Germline V gives CDR1 SGHRS, CDR2 YFSETQ.